This T cell receptor beta chain was observed in a study of shared clonotypes between healthy human individuals. Broader study findings: Donor scarcity curtailed the genetic and exposure-history diversity represented herein.

On this clone: Its antigen is currently unknown.

Positive CCR7 selection of CD45RO-negative cells yielded the naive CD8 cells, and terminally differentiated effector memory CD45RA+ cells were excluded. Clones were sequenced by immunoSEQ multiplex PCR, and TCRdb holds only the in-frame ones, with some missing. This table holds about 590,000 clones, just under 97% found once. This receptor was obtained from a woman aged 25 to 39 in good health. The sample comprised naive CD8+ T cells sorted from blood.

The CDR3 spells CASSRGLAGGLSYEQYF. As DNA, the CDR3 is TGTGCCAGCAGCCGAGGACTAGCGGGAGGTTTATCCTACGAGCAGTACTTC. The chain employs TRBV7-8 and TRBJ2-7, with 14 bases identical to TRBD2. The V gene end was trimmed by 5 bases and the J gene end by 1 base; junction bases not matched to a gene: 7. Germline values: CDR1 SGHVS, CDR2 FQNEAQ. This CDR3 comprises 17 residues.